This is a list of T cell receptor beta chains from one sample in a study of blood T cell repertoires in COVID-19. The data were produced by immunoSEQ multiplex PCR, yet TCRdb's version contains in-frame clones alone and is incomplete. Of a few hundred thousand clones in the sample, about 85% were seen once. Specimen: PBMCs or T cells enriched from blood (not recorded which). The origin of the receptors is a woman aged 45-60 years who had been exposed to COVID-19. CDR3s include the opening cysteine and the closing phenylalanine or tryptophan. A D gene is named only where the DNA matches it firmly. Part of the rows lack a size; the others show once, few, many or a class for expanded clones.

CASSDSFKGYEQYF,TGTGCCAGCTCCGACAGCTTCAAGGGCTACGAGCAGTACTTC,-,TRBJ2-7,-,TRBV5-8
CASSSLPGAGDTEAFF,TGTGCCAGCAGTTCCCTCCCAGGGGCAGGTGACACTGAAGCTTTCTTT,few,TRBJ1-1,-,TRBV6-5
CASSTSLGAGNTIYF,TGTGCCAGCAGTACCTCACTGGGCGCTGGAAACACCATATATTTT,-,TRBJ1-3,-,TRBV6-2/TRBV6-3
CASSTLAGLYNEQFF,TGTGCCAGTAGCACACTAGCGGGGCTTTACAATGAGCAGTTCTTC,-,TRBJ2-1,TRBD2,TRBV19
CASSGLGGPIEKLFF,TGTGCCAGCAGTGGTCTCGGGGGGCCGATTGAAAAACTGTTTTTT,once,TRBJ1-4,-,TRBV2
CASSLEPRGQGYNEQFF,TGCGCCAGCAGCTTGGAGCCAAGGGGACAGGGCTACAATGAGCAGTTCTTC,-,TRBJ2-1,TRBD1,TRBV5-1
CSVGAGSEKLFF,TGCAGCGTTGGGGCGGGAAGCGAAAAACTGTTTTTT,once,TRBJ1-4,-,TRBV29-1
CASSYSGGPPEAFF,TGTGCCAGCAGCTACTCGGGAGGCCCACCTGAAGCTTTCTTT,-,TRBJ1-1,-,TRBV11-2
CASRLVSASTVRHEKLFF,TGTGCAAGTCGCTTAGTTTCCGCGAGCACGGTCCGTCATGAAAAACTGTTTTTT,-,TRBJ1-4,-,TRBV12-2
CASSQEGQENEQFF,TGTGCCAGCAGCCAAGAAGGACAGGAAAATGAGCAGTTCTTC,-,TRBJ2-1,TRBD1,TRBV3-1/TRBV3-2
CATSTTTGAFAF,TGTGCCACCAGTACTACGACAGGGGCCTTTGCCTTC,few,TRBJ1-2,TRBD1,TRBV24-1
CASSIDRGNEKLFF,TGTGCCAGCAGCATCGACAGGGGAAATGAAAAACTGTTTTTT,once,TRBJ1-4,TRBD1,TRBV6-5
CAWSYGQGPGYTF,TGTGCCTGGAGCTACGGACAGGGGCCTGGCTACACCTTC,-,TRBJ1-2,TRBD1,TRBV30
CASSLATGGYTEAFF,TGTGCCAGCAGCTTAGCGACAGGGGGCTACACTGAAGCTTTCTTT,-,TRBJ1-1,TRBD1,TRBV7-6
CASSESGRRSEAFF,TGTGCCAGCAGTGAAAGCGGTCGGCGGTCTGAAGCTTTCTTT,-,TRBJ1-1,-,TRBV2
CASSIVWDNPRRYF,TGTGCCAGTAGTATAGTTTGGGACAATCCTAGGCGGTACTTC,once,TRBJ2-7,-,TRBV19
CASSLRSSYNSPLHF,TGTGCCAGCAGTTTAAGGAGCTCCTATAATTCACCCCTCCACTTT,-,TRBJ1-6,-,TRBV28
CASSLSAGGNQPQHF,TGCGCCAGCAGCTTGTCGGCTGGAGGCAATCAGCCCCAGCATTTT,-,TRBJ1-5,-,TRBV5-1
CASNGGVSYNSPLHF,TGTGCCAGCAACGGGGGGGTCTCCTATAATTCACCCCTCCACTTT,-,TRBJ1-6,-,TRBV7-2
CASSPSLTDRYGYTF,TGTGCCAGCAGCCCTAGCCTGACCGATCGCTATGGCTACACCTTC,few,TRBJ1-2,-,TRBV7-8
CASSAGLVLTDTQYF,TGTGCCAGCAGTGCGGGACTAGTACTCACAGATACGCAGTATTTT,once,TRBJ2-3,TRBD2,TRBV27
CASSVGLGTDRGYGYTF,TGTGCCAGCAGCGTAGGATTAGGGACTGACAGGGGCTATGGCTACACCTTC,-,TRBJ1-2,TRBD1,TRBV7-9
CASSIRQVSSDTQYF,TGTGCCAGTAGTATCCGCCAGGTCTCATCAGATACGCAGTATTTT,-,TRBJ2-3,-,TRBV19
CAWSRGGVSYEQYF,TGTGCCTGGAGTAGGGGGGGGGTCTCCTACGAGCAGTACTTC,-,TRBJ2-7,-,TRBV30
CASSVTGESGEQFF,TGTGCCAGTAGTGTCACAGGGGAAAGCGGCGAGCAGTTCTTC,once,TRBJ2-1,TRBD1,TRBV19
CASSDKTGGNIQYF,TGTGCCAGCAGTGACAAAACAGGGGGGAACATTCAGTACTTC,-,TRBJ2-4,TRBD1,TRBV6-4
CASSLRAGQSLNTEAFF,TGTGCCAGCAGCTTGCGGGCGGGGCAATCGCTGAACACTGAAGCTTTCTTT,-,TRBJ1-1,-,TRBV7-8
CASSRGGAAGGEQYF,TGTGCCAGCAGCCGGGGTGGGGCTGCGGGGGGCGAGCAGTACTTC,few,TRBJ2-7,TRBD2,TRBV5-8
CASSPMQGLNTEAFF,TGTGCCAGCAGCCCAATGCAGGGCCTCAACACTGAAGCTTTCTTT,-,TRBJ1-1,-,TRBV7-8
CASSLEGTSGWNTDTQYF,TGTGCCAGCAGCTTGGAGGGGACTAGCGGGTGGAACACAGATACGCAGTATTTT,once,TRBJ2-3,TRBD2,TRBV5-4
CAWSRTGLNQPQHF,TGTGCCTGGAGTCGAACAGGGCTGAATCAGCCCCAGCATTTT,-,TRBJ1-5,-,TRBV30
CASSQEGPTEAFF,TGTGCCAGCTCCCAGGAGGGCCCCACTGAAGCTTTCTTT,once,TRBJ1-1,-,TRBV6-5
CASSLEGGEGYQFF,TGTGCCAGCAGCTTAGAGGGTGGGGAGGGGTATCAGTTCTTC,-,TRBJ2-1,TRBD2,TRBV7-9
CASSYPWDRYNSPLHF,TGTGCCAGCAGTTACCCCTGGGACAGGTATAATTCACCCCTCCACTTT,-,TRBJ1-6,TRBD1,TRBV6-5
CASSQDLALRVEQFF,TGCGCCAGCAGCCAAGATTTGGCCTTGAGGGTTGAGCAGTTCTTC,-,TRBJ2-1,-,TRBV4-3
CASIRTGENTIYF,TGTGCCAGCATTCGGACAGGGGAAAACACCATATATTTT,-,TRBJ1-3,TRBD1,TRBV12-3/TRBV12-4
CASSQGASGTEAFF,TGCGCCAGCAGTCAGGGGGCATCGGGCACTGAAGCTTTCTTT,-,TRBJ1-1,TRBD1,TRBV5-1
CASSRGTLNTGELFF,TGTGCCAGCAGCCGCGGGACTCTGAACACCGGGGAGCTGTTTTTT,few,TRBJ2-2,-,TRBV11-2
CASSVRRVESTDTQYF,TGTGCCAGCAGTGTCCGACGGGTGGAAAGCACAGATACGCAGTATTTT,-,TRBJ2-3,-,TRBV25-1
CASKVVQGNSPLHF,TGTGCCAGCAAGGTTGTCCAGGGTAATTCACCCCTCCACTTT,-,TRBJ1-6,-,TRBV2
CASSYSKGQSSPLHF,TGTGCCAGCAGTTACTCGAAGGGACAGAGTTCACCCCTCCACTTT,-,TRBJ1-6,TRBD1,TRBV6-5
CASSEDFILQYF,TGTGCCAGCAGTGAAGACTTCATTTTGCAGTATTTT,-,TRBJ2-3,-,TRBV6-1
CASSYPGVSGANVLTF,TGTGCCAGCAGTTACCCGGGGGTTTCTGGGGCCAACGTCCTGACTTTC,-,TRBJ2-6,-,TRBV6-5
CASSQEGQYGYTF,TGTGCCAGCAGCCAAGAGGGACAGTATGGCTACACCTTC,-,TRBJ1-2,TRBD1,TRBV4-2
CASSELAGTPNYEQYF,TGTGCCAGCAGTGAATTAGCCGGGACACCAAATTACGAGCAGTACTTC,-,TRBJ2-7,-,TRBV2
CASSQGSSDNSPLHF,TGCGCCAGCAGCCAAGGCTCAAGCGACAATTCACCCCTCCACTTT,few,TRBJ1-6,-,TRBV4-3
CSVAQGARETQYF,TGCAGCGTTGCTCAGGGGGCGCGAGAGACCCAGTACTTC,-,TRBJ2-5,TRBD1,TRBV29-1
CASSPTGITYEQYF,TGTGCCAGCAGCCCGACAGGGATCACCTACGAGCAGTACTTC,-,TRBJ2-7,TRBD1,TRBV14
CASSKKAGGTNTDTQYF,TGTGCCAGCAGCAAAAAAGCAGGGGGCACGAACACAGATACGCAGTATTTT,-,TRBJ2-3,-,TRBV21-1
CATSDAAGISRQETQYF,TGTGCCACCAGTGATGCTGCCGGGATATCCCGCCAAGAGACCCAGTACTTC,-,TRBJ2-5,-,TRBV24-1
CASSEDRVREKLFF,TGTGCCAGCAGTGAGGACAGGGTGAGGGAAAAACTGTTTTTT,-,TRBJ1-4,TRBD1,TRBV2
CASSMLGSTEAFF,TGTGCCAGTAGTATGTTAGGGAGCACTGAAGCTTTCTTT,-,TRBJ1-1,-,TRBV19
CASSSTGVGNTEAFF,TGCGCCAGCAGCTCTACAGGGGTGGGGAACACTGAAGCTTTCTTT,-,TRBJ1-1,TRBD1,TRBV5-1
CASRSTGWGKWDTEAFF,TGTGCCAGCAGATCGACAGGGTGGGGGAAGTGGGACACTGAAGCTTTCTTT,-,TRBJ1-1,TRBD1,TRBV11-2
CASRQGNEQFF,TGTGCCAGCCGACAGGGCAATGAGCAGTTCTTC,once,TRBJ2-1,TRBD1,TRBV27